This is a list of T cell receptor beta chains from one sample in a study of sequential checkpoint blockade in melanoma. TCRdb keeps only in-frame clones here, not all; method: immunoSEQ multiplex PCR. The table has about 6,100 clones, approximately 20% seen once. Sequencing was performed on tumor tissue (inferred from file names), taken from a patient given nivolumab and ipilimumab in sequence. The receptor set was obtained from a human donor with melanoma. Each CDR3 is given with its conserved first and last residue. The D gene is left open where the match is weak. The size of a clone is reported for some rows only, either as once, few or many, or as a class for expanded clones.

d_gene	j_gene	len	v_gene	abundance	CDR3nt	CDR3aa
.	TRBJ2-3	16	TRBV19	.	TGTGCCAGTAGTTTGGGCCGGCTGCTACGCACAGATACGCAGTATTTT	CASSLGRLLRTDTQYF
.	TRBJ2-1	15	TRBV9	many	TGTGCCAGCAGTGAATGGGTATCGGGCGGAAATGAGCAGTTCTTC	CASSEWVSGGNEQFF
.	TRBJ2-3	12	TRBV9	.	TGTGCCAGCAGCGAAAGCACAGATACGCAGTATTTT	CASSESTDTQYF
.	TRBJ1-1	13	TRBV6-8	.	TGTGCCAGCAGTTACTCCCCTAGGGCTGAAGCTTTCTTT	CASSYSPRAEAFF
.	TRBJ2-7	15	TRBV11-3	.	TGTGCCAGCAGCTTAATTCCGGGACGGTCCTACGAGCAGTACTTC	CASSLIPGRSYEQYF
.	TRBJ2-2	16	TRBV11-3	few	TGTGCCAGCAGCTTTTTCAGCGGGCCGAACACCGGGGAGCTGTTTTTT	CASSFFSGPNTGELFF
TRBD2	TRBJ2-1	16	TRBV28	medium-sized	TGTGCCAGCAGTTTACGGACTAGCGGGAGCTACAATGAGCAGTTCTTC	CASSLRTSGSYNEQFF
.	TRBJ1-5	14	TRBV11-3	.	TGTGCCAGCAGCGTGGGGCTTGTAAATCAGCCCCAGCATTTT	CASSVGLVNQPQHF
TRBD2	TRBJ2-1	19	TRBV6-8	large	TGTGCCAGCAGTTACCGGGGACTAGCGGGAGGGGCCCTCTACAATGAGCAGTTCTTC	CASSYRGLAGGALYNEQFF
.	TRBJ1-1	14	TRBV11-3	many	TGTGCCAGCAGTTACCTACAAGGTCGAGGTGAAGCTTTCTTT	CASSYLQGRGEAFF
TRBD2	TRBJ2-1	18	TRBV6-8	.	TGTGCCATCAGTGGGCGGGCTAGCGGGAGAGGGCTTGAGGGTGAGCAGTTCTTC	CAISGRASGRGLEGEQFF
.	TRBJ1-2	15	TRBV6-8	few	TGTGCCAGCAGCTACCCACGAACAGGGTCCTATGGCTACACCTTC	CASSYPRTGSYGYTF
.	TRBJ2-1	13	TRBV6-8	.	TGTGCCAGCAGGGACTCCCTATACAATGAGCAGTTCTTC	CASRDSLYNEQFF
TRBD2	TRBJ2-1	15	TRBV19	.	TGTGCCAGTAGATTACTAGCGGGAGGGCCCAATGAGCAGTTCTTC	CASRLLAGGPNEQFF
.	TRBJ2-5	13	TRBV18	medium-sized	TGTGCCAGCTCACCACCGGTGTTAGAGACCCAGTACTTC	CASSPPVLETQYF
TRBD2	TRBJ2-7	16	TRBV29-1	.	TGCAGCGTTGATTCTCCCGGACTAGCGGGAGTAGGGGAGCAGTACTTC	CSVDSPGLAGVGEQYF
TRBD1	TRBJ1-1	14	TRBV19	medium-sized	TGTGCCAGTAGTAGGGGACAGATGAACACTGAAGCTTTCTTT	CASSRGQMNTEAFF
TRBD2	TRBJ2-7	14	TRBV11-3	many	TGTGCCAGCAGCCCGACTAGCGGGAGCTACGAGCAGTACTTC	CASSPTSGSYEQYF
TRBD1	TRBJ1-2	16	TRBV6-8	many	TGTGCCAGCAGTTCGGCAGGGACAGCGACAAACTATGGCTACACCTTC	CASSSAGTATNYGYTF
.	TRBJ1-4	14	TRBV4-1	many	TGCGCCAGCAGCCCAAGGGGAACTAATGAAAAACTGTTTTTT	CASSPRGTNEKLFF
.	TRBJ1-2	15	TRBV5-1	.	TGCGCCAGCAGCCCTGGGGGGGTAGTCGACTATGGCTACACCTTC	CASSPGGVVDYGYTF
TRBD2	TRBJ2-7	15	TRBV5-1	few	TGCGCCAGCAGTTATGGGACTAGCGGGGTCTACGAGCAGTACTTC	CASSYGTSGVYEQYF
.	TRBJ1-1	15	TRBV6-8	medium-sized	TGTGCCAGCAGTTCGTTTAGGGCCGGTAACACTGAAGCTTTCTTT	CASSSFRAGNTEAFF
.	TRBJ2-1	13	TRBV6-8	few	TGTGCCAGCAGTTACTCAGCGTCGGTAGGGCAGTTCTTC	CASSYSASVGQFF
.	TRBJ2-4	16	TRBV6-8	many	TGTGCCAGCAGCTACGACAGTAATTTAGCCAAAAACATTCAGTACTTC	CASSYDSNLAKNIQYF
TRBD1	TRBJ2-7	14	TRBV28	few	TGTGCCAGCAGTTTCATCACGGGACAGGGACTGGAGTACTTC	CASSFITGQGLEYF
.	TRBJ2-1	11	TRBV6-7	few	TGTGCCAGCAGTCAATCCAGTGAGCAGTTCTTC	CASSQSSEQFF
TRBD2	TRBJ2-1	15	TRBV18	.	TGTGCCAGCTCAGACTGGGCTAGCGGGAGCGGTGAGCAGTTCTTC	CASSDWASGSGEQFF
.	TRBJ1-3	17	TRBV11-3	many	TGTGCCAGCAGCTTGGGACGGACGGTCTACTCTGGAAACACCATATATTTT	CASSLGRTVYSGNTIYF